The 5 T cell receptor beta chains given below trace back to one sample, sequenced in a study of Ad26.COV2.S vaccination and SARS-CoV-2 variants. Generated by immunoSEQ multiplex PCR, the TCRdb table keeps only in-frame clones and is missing some. The table has about 390,000 clones, around 92% seen once. As for treatment: some 19 received Ad26.COV2.S at low or high dose, single or two shots; five or six received placebo; per-sample allocation not given. Specimens were obtained on day 63 following the first vaccine or placebo injection. Sequencing was performed on peripheral blood, taken in a trial of Ad26.COV2.S vaccine versus placebo. Receptors were obtained from a person aged 18 to 59 who received the Ad26.COV2.S COVID-19 vaccine or a placebo.

This chain connects TRBV18 to TRBJ2-5; D may be TRBD2 (6 bases). This CDR3 spans 13 amino acids. CDR1 and CDR2 (germline): KGHSH, LQKENI. V was trimmed by 3 bases and J by 7 bases, leaving 12 bases between them. As DNA, the CDR3 is TGTGCCAGCTCACCGCGGGGCGATGGGACCCAGTACTTC. It yields the protein CASSPRGDGTQYF.

J is TRBJ1-2 and V is TRBV3-1 (or the pseudogene TRBV3-2); D not certain. Germline assignment: CDR1 LGHDT and CDR2 YNNKEL (reference sequence). The CDR3 is 13 amino acids. V was shortened by 3 bases and J by 3 bases, with 8 bases between the two germline ends. CDR3 nucleotides: TGTGCCAGCAGCCATGGGCGGGACTATGGCTACACCTTC. It specifies CASSHGRDYGYTF.

The chain is built from TRBV12-5 and TRBJ1-2, with TRBD1 as a possible D gene (5 bases). V was clipped by 5 bases and J by 1 base, with 8 bases between them. Germline lookup yields CDR1 LGHNT and CDR2 FRNRAP. The CDR3 contains 13 residues. The CDR3 nucleotides are TGTGCTAGTGGTCTGGACAATAACTATGGCTACACCTTC. It codes for CASGLDNNYGYTF.

V and J are TRBV5-6 and TRBJ2-7; 7 positions agree with TRBD1. The germline V gene has CDR1 SGHDT and CDR2 YYEEEE. V lost 1 base to trimming and J lost 2 bases; unmatched junction nucleotides: 0. The CDR3 contains 13 residues. CDR3 DNA: TGTGCCAGCAGCTTGAGGGGGCCCTACGAGCAGTACTTC. Translating it yields CASSLRGPYEQYF.

The chain recombines TRBV12-3 or TRBV12-4 with TRBJ2-5; D might be TRBD2 (6 bases). The CDR3 has 13 amino acids. The V end lost 6 bases, the J end lost 6 bases, and 14 bases lay between the germline ends. The CDR3 reads CASRSGLLKTQYF. CDR3 nucleotide sequence: TGTGCCAGCAGATCGGGACTCCTAAAGACCCAGTACTTC.